The next 2 T cell receptor beta chains were all read from a single sample in a study of regulatory T cells in long-lasting Graves disease (dated by TCRdb to about 2021). Receptor libraries were prepared by multiplex PCR. The listed sequencing device is Illumina HiSeq 4000. To build TCR beta libraries, CDR3 regions were amplified by Arm-PCR using iRepertoire HTBI primers. TCRdb trimmed public reads at Q25 via fastp, called clones via MiXCR and kept in-frame beta chains. Every entry covers one CDR3 protein and lists the most common genes and DNA from its rows. Recorded for this sample are about 620,000 distinct CDR3 sequences; 16% of them occurred a single time. The ten largest clones add up to 15% to 20% of the sample. The time point label of this sample denotes: newly diagnosed GD, antithyroid drugs for less than 3 months. RNA was extracted from PBMCs in TRIzol for both TCR sequencing and RNA sequencing.

These data were also reused for a study on T cells in Graves' hyperthyroidism and ophthalmopathy.

Sequenced material: peripheral blood mononuclear cells (PBMCs), taken at new diagnosis, from a patient treated with antithyroid drugs. These receptors all come from a woman in her thirties with Graves disease. Donor details come from another sample of the same person, matched by shared clones.

This chain links TRBV7-9 with TRBJ1-3, with TRBD1 identical over 7 bases. CDR1 and CDR2 from the germline V gene are SEHNR and FQNEAQ (reference sequence). The CDR3 consists of 15 residues. V gave up 4 bases and J gave up 0 bases; unmatched junction bases: 3. The CDR3 reads CASSSDRTSGNTIYF. The CDR3 region has the DNA TGTGCCAGCAGCTCGGACAGGACCTCTGGAAACACCATATATTTT.

This clonotype showed up just a few times. The chain couples TRBV19 to TRBJ1-2; tentatively, D is TRBD1 (5 bases). The CDR3 length is 13 residues. Germline V CDR1 and CDR2: LNHDA, SQIVND (reference sequence). Trimming removed 5 bases from V and 4 bases from J, with 11 bases in between. CDR3 region: CASSAAGTYGYTF. The CDR3 DNA sequence: TGTGCCAGTAGTGCCGCAGGGACCTATGGCTACACCTTC.